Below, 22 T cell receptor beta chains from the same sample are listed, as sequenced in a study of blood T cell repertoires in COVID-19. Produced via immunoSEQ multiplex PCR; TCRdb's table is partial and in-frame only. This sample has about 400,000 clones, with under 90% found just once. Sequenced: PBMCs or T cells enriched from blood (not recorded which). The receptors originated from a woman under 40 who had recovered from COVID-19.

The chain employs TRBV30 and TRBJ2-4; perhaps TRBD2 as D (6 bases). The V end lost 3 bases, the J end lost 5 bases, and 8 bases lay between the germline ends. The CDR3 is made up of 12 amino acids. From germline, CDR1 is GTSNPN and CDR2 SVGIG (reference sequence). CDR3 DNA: TGTGCCTGGAGCGGGGGAGAAAACATTCAGTACTTC. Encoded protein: CAWSGGENIQYF.

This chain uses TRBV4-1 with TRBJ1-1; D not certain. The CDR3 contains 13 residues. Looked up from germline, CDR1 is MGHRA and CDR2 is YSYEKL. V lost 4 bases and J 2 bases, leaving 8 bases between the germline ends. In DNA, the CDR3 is TGCGCCAGCAGCCCAGAGGGCAACACTGAAGCTTTCTTT. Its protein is CASSPEGNTEAFF.

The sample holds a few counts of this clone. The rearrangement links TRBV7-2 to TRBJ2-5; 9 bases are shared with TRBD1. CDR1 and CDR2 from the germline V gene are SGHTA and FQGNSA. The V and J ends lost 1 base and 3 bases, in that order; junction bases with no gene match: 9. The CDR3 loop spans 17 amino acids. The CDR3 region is CASSLGVSTGGEETQYF. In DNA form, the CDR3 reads TGTGCCAGCAGCTTAGGTGTAAGCACAGGGGGCGAAGAGACCCAGTACTTC.

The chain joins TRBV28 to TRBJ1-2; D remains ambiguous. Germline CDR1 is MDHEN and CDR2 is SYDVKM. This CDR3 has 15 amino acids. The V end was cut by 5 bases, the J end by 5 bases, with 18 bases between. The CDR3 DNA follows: TGTGCCAGCAGTGACGGAGCCCGGGGTTTGTATGGCTACACCTTC. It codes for CASSDGARGLYGYTF.

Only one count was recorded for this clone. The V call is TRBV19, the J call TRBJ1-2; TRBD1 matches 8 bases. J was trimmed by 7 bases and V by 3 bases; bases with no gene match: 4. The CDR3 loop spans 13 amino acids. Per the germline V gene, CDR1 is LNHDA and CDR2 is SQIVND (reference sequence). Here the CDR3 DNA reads TGTGCCAGTAGTATCGGGGGACAGGCTGGCTACACCTTC. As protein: CASSIGGQAGYTF.

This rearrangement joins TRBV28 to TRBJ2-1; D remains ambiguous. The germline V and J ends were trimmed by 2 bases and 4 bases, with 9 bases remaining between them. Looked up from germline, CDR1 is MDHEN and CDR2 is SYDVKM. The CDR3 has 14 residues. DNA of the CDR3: TGTGCCAGCAGTTTAACGGCAGGATACAATGAGCAGTTCTTC. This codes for CASSLTAGYNEQFF.

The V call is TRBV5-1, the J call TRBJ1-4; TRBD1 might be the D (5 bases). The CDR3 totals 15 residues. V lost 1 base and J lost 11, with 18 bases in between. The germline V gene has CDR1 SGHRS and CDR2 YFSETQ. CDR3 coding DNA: TGCGCCAGCAGCTTGTCCTGGGGGGAAGGGCAGAAACTGTTTTTT. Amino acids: CASSLSWGEGQKLFF.

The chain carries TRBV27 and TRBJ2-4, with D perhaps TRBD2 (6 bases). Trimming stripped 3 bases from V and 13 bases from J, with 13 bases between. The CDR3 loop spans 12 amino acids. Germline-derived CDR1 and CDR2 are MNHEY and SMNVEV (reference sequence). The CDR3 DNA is TGTGCCAGCAGTTTTTTAGGAGGGCCCCAGTACTTC. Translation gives CASSFLGGPQYF.

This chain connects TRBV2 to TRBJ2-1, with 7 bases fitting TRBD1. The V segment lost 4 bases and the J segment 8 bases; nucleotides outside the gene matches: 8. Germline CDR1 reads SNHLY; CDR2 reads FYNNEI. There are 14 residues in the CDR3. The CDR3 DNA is TGTGCCAGCAGTGGAGGGGGCGACCTCCATGAGCAGTTCTTC. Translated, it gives CASSGGGDLHEQFF.

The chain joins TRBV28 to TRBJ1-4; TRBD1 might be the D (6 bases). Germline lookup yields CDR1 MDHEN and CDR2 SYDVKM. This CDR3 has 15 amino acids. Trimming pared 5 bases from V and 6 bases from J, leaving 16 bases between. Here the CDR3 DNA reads TGTGCCAGCAGTCTACGGGACATAGGCCATGAAAAACTGTTTTTT. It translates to CASSLRDIGHEKLFF.

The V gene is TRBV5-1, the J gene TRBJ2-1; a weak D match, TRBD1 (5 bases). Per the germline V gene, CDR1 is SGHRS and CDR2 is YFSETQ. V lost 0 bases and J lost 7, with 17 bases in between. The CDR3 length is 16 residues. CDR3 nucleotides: TGCGCCAGCAGCTTGGCCATCACCGAAAAGGGGAATGAGCAGTTCTTC. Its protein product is CASSLAITEKGNEQFF.

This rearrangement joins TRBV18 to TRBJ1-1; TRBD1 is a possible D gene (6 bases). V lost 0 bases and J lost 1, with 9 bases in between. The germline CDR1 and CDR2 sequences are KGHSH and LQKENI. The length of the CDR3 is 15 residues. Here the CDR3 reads CASSPPRGGNTEAFF. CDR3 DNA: TGTGCCAGCTCACCACCTAGGGGGGGGAACACTGAAGCTTTCTTT.

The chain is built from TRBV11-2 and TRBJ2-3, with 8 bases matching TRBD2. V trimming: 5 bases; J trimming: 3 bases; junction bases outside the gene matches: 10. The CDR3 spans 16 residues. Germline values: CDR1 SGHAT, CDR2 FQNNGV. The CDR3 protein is CASSPPPGLGTDTQYF. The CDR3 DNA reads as TGTGCCAGCAGCCCGCCTCCGGGACTAGGAACAGATACGCAGTATTTT. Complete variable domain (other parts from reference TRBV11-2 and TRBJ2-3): EAGVAQSPRYKIIEKRQSVAFWCNPISGHATLYWYQQILGQGPKLLIQFQNNGVVDDSQLPKDRFSAERLKGVDSTLKIQPAKLEDSAVYLCASSPPPGLGTDTQYFGPGTRLTVL.

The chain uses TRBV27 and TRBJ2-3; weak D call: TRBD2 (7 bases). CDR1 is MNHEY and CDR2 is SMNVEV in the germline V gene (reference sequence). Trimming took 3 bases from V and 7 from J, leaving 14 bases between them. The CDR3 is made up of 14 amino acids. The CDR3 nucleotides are TGTGCCAGCAGTTTTGGGGGGGCTTGGTATACGCAGTATTTT. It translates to CASSFGGAWYTQYF.

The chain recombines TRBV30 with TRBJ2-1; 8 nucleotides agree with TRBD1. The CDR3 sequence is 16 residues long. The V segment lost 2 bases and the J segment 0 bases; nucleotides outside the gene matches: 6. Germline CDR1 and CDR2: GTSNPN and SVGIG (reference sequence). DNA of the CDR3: TGTGCCTGGAGTTTACAGGGGGATCCCTCCTACAATGAGCAGTTCTTC. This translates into CAWSLQGDPSYNEQFF. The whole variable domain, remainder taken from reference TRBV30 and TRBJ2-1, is SQTIHQWPATLVQPVGSPLSLECTVEGTSNPNLYWYRQAAGRGLQLLFYSVGIGQISSEVPQNLSASRPQDRQFILSSKKLLLSDSGFYLCAWSLQGDPSYNEQFFGPGTRLTVL.

The CDR3 protein is CASSPFPGQGQQYF. In DNA form, the CDR3 reads TGCGCCAGCAGCCCCTTCCCCGGACAGGGACAGCAGTACTTC. This chain links TRBV5-1 with TRBJ2-7, with 8 bases that match TRBD1. The CDR3 runs to 14 residues. Germline assignment: CDR1 SGHRS and CDR2 YFSETQ. V shed 4 bases, J shed 8 bases, and the junction held 11 bases outside the gene matches.

CDR3 loop: CASNLAGYNEQFF. DNA for the CDR3: TGTGCCAGCAATTTGGCGGGCTACAATGAGCAGTTCTTC. The chain carries TRBV9 and TRBJ2-1; D might be TRBD2 (5 bases). The CDR3 consists of 13 residues. Trimming removed 6 bases from V and 3 bases from J, with 10 bases in between. The germline gives CDR1 SGDLS, CDR2 YYNGEE.

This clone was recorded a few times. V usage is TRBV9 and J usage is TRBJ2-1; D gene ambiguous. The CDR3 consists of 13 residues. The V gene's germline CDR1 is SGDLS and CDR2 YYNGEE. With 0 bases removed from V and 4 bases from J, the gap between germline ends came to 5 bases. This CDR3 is CASSVAQYNEQFF. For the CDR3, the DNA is TGTGCCAGCAGCGTAGCCCAGTACAATGAGCAGTTCTTC.

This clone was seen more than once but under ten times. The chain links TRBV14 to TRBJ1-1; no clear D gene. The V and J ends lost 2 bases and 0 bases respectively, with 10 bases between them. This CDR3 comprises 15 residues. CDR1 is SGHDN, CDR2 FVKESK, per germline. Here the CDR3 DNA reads TGTGCCAGCAGCCAACTTCCTAGAATGAACACTGAAGCTTTCTTT. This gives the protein CASSQLPRMNTEAFF.

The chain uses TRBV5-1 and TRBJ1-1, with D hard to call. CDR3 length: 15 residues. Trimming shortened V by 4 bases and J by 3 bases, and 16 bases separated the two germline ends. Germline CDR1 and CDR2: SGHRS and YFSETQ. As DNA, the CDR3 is TGCGCCAGCAGCCCCGGACTCCCCCCGGACACTGAAGCTTTCTTT. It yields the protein CASSPGLPPDTEAFF.

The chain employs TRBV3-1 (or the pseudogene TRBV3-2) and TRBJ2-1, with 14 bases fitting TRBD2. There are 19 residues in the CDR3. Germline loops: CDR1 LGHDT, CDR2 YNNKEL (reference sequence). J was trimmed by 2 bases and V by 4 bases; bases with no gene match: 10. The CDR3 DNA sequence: TGTGCCAGCAGCCTCGCGGGACTAGCGGGAGTGGGGACCTACAATGAGCAGTTCTTC. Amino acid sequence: CASSLAGLAGVGTYNEQFF.

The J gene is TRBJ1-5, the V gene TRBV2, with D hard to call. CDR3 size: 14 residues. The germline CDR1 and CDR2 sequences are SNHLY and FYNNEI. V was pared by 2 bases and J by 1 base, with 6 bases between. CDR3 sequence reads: CASSELESNQPQHF. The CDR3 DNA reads TGTGCCAGCAGTGAACTCGAGAGCAATCAGCCCCAGCATTTT.